These T cell receptor beta chains were read from a single sample in a study of graft-versus-host responses after intestinal transplantation. Libraries were prepared by immunoSEQ multiplex PCR; TCRdb keeps only in-frame clonotypes and omits some of them. The sample yields approximately 10,000 clones, 30% to 35% seen once. The starting material was alloreactive CD4+ T cells from a mixed lymphocyte reaction culture, obtained before transplantation. Receptor source: a human patient who was an organ donor for intestinal transplantation. Both conserved end residues are part of each CDR3. Each record gives: CDR3 protein, V gene, D gene. D genes are given only for firm matches.

CDR3 protein: CASSLRDRNYGYTF; V gene: TRBV7-9; D gene: .
CDR3 protein: CASWGSSYNEQFF; V gene: TRBV28; D gene: .
CDR3 protein: CAISALGELFF; V gene: TRBV6-6; D gene: .
CDR3 protein: CASSRGYQETQYF; V gene: TRBV19; D gene: .
CDR3 protein: CASNSVLGTDTQYF; V gene: TRBV2; D gene: .
CDR3 protein: CASSLDGTEAFF; V gene: TRBV7-3; D gene: .
CDR3 protein: CAISESGSSYNSPLHF; V gene: TRBV10-3; D gene: .
CDR3 protein: CASSQGDGRDYGYTF; V gene: TRBV14; D gene: .
CDR3 protein: CASSSWDREVFTNTGELFF; V gene: TRBV5-1; D gene: TRBD1
CDR3 protein: CASSLAFGGAQETQYF; V gene: TRBV5-4; D gene: .
CDR3 protein: CASSQVTGGWSPLHF; V gene: TRBV14; D gene: TRBD1
CDR3 protein: CSVQAGGFPEQYF; V gene: TRBV29-1; D gene: TRBD1
CDR3 protein: CASSFWSGSYEQYF; V gene: TRBV28; D gene: .
CDR3 protein: CASSEGGDLTTDTQYF; V gene: TRBV5-4; D gene: .
CDR3 protein: CASSSGQGALNVDTEAFF; V gene: TRBV18; D gene: TRBD1
CDR3 protein: CASSQAGTGQALGNTIYF; V gene: TRBV4-3; D gene: TRBD1
CDR3 protein: CASSEDPRQEAFF; V gene: TRBV6-7; D gene: .
CDR3 protein: CASSVKQGPLEQYF; V gene: TRBV11-2; D gene: .
CDR3 protein: CASSQATSSYEQYF; V gene: TRBV4-2; D gene: .
CDR3 protein: CASSLTGTSSGYTF; V gene: TRBV4-1; D gene: .
CDR3 protein: CASSSGTNRGLYKAFF; V gene: TRBV28; D gene: TRBD1
CDR3 protein: CAWSFPDRGREKLFF; V gene: TRBV30; D gene: TRBD1
CDR3 protein: CASSLPANTGELFF; V gene: TRBV9; D gene: .
CDR3 protein: CASSYGLGSLEQYF; V gene: TRBV6-5; D gene: .
CDR3 protein: CASSPDRRAFSYEQYF; V gene: TRBV7-9; D gene: TRBD1
CDR3 protein: CASTQNRGIDQPQHF; V gene: TRBV6-1; D gene: TRBD1
CDR3 protein: CASSYSYSGQPQHF; V gene: TRBV6-8; D gene: .
CDR3 protein: CASSLGHNEKLFF; V gene: TRBV5-1; D gene: .
CDR3 protein: CASSLSGRDTGELFF; V gene: TRBV7-2; D gene: .
CDR3 protein: CASSPSRGEAFF; V gene: TRBV7-2; D gene: .
CDR3 protein: CASSRRDPNSPLHF; V gene: TRBV6-5; D gene: .
CDR3 protein: CASSLFVRGLSYEQYF; V gene: TRBV27; D gene: TRBD1
CDR3 protein: CASSLFLEQFF; V gene: TRBV28; D gene: .
CDR3 protein: CASSRGNSGELFF; V gene: TRBV6-5; D gene: .
CDR3 protein: CASSPYRGDTEAFF; V gene: TRBV4-2; D gene: TRBD1
CDR3 protein: CASSGMDRGEGYTF; V gene: TRBV6-1; D gene: TRBD1
CDR3 protein: CSATGDTGYTF; V gene: TRBV20-1; D gene: .
CDR3 protein: CASSRDSQETQYF; V gene: TRBV28; D gene: TRBD1
CDR3 protein: CASSQWTGGFYNEQFF; V gene: TRBV11-2; D gene: TRBD1
CDR3 protein: CASSLAPGEKNSYEQYF; V gene: TRBV7-9; D gene: .
CDR3 protein: CSASKNTEAFF; V gene: TRBV20-1; D gene: .
CDR3 protein: CASSIGGEQYF; V gene: TRBV19; D gene: .
CDR3 protein: CASMLYGTEAFF; V gene: TRBV6-6; D gene: .
CDR3 protein: CASSGGLRGYEQYF; V gene: TRBV11-2; D gene: .
CDR3 protein: CASSLAPLHQDRVVEQYF; V gene: TRBV5-1; D gene: TRBD1
CDR3 protein: CASSVDAYVPISGNTIYF; V gene: TRBV9; D gene: .
CDR3 protein: CASSLSLSSLYEQYF; V gene: TRBV11-2; D gene: .
CDR3 protein: CSVLQDFTDTQYF; V gene: TRBV29-1; D gene: .
CDR3 protein: CASSYSGGYQPQHF; V gene: TRBV6-6; D gene: TRBD1
CDR3 protein: CSVYGGGANVLTF; V gene: TRBV29-1; D gene: .
CDR3 protein: CASSHTGSQPQHF; V gene: TRBV23-1; D gene: .
CDR3 protein: CASSVQTGGTEAFF; V gene: TRBV9; D gene: TRBD1